The clone carrying this TCR beta chain was recorded many times. This sample was included in a study of lung T cells in sarcoidosis with Löfgren's syndrome. From the reads, TCRdb called clonotypes with MiXCR, one entry per CDR3 protein. Of tens of thousands of distinct CDR3 sequences listed, 21% are singletons. The sequenced material came from CD4+ T cells from PBMCs. The receptor comes from a human donor with sarcoidosis (Löfgren's syndrome or another form), or a control subject (not recorded which).

CDR3 sequence: CASSIELAGALKQQFF. CDR3 sequence (DNA): TGTGCCAGTAGTATTGAACTAGCGGGAGCTTTAAAGCAGCAGTTCTTC. The gene calls are TRBV19 and TRBJ2-1; 11 bases are shared with TRBD2. The V and J ends lost 3 bases and 11 bases, in that order; junction bases with no gene match: 12. This CDR3 is 16 amino acids long. The germline V gene has CDR1 LNHDA and CDR2 SQIVND (reference sequence). The full variable domain, in which reference TRBV19 and TRBJ2-1 provide the parts outside the CDR3, is DGGITQSPKYLFRKEGQNVTLSCEQNLNHDAMYWYRQDPGQGLRLIYYSQIVNDFQKGDIAEGYSVSREKKESFPLTVTSAQKNPTAFYLCASSIELAGALKQQFFGPGTRLTVL.